The next 30 T cell receptor beta chains were all read from a single sample in a study of blood T cell repertoires in COVID-19. The table came from immunoSEQ multiplex PCR; TCRdb's copy has only in-frame clones and leaves some out. The table has about 93,000 clones, about 89% seen once. The sequencing sample was made of peripheral blood. The receptors stem from a man in his fifties or sixties with COVID-19, enrolled during active disease.

The chain couples TRBV6-5 to TRBJ2-7; possible D gene TRBD2, 6 bases. CDR3 length equals 13 residues. The V end lost 7 bases, the J end lost 5 bases, and 15 bases lay between the germline ends. Germline CDR1 and CDR2: MNHEY and SVGAGI. The CDR3 region has the DNA TGTGCCAGCAATAACAACCCGGGGGACGAGCAGTACTTC. Translated: CASNNNPGDEQYF.

The chain couples TRBV11-3 to TRBJ1-1; D is ambiguous. CDR1 is SGHNT and CDR2 is YENEEA in the germline V gene. The CDR3 sequence is 15 residues long. Trimming removed 0 bases from V and 5 bases from J, with 13 bases in between. The CDR3, as DNA: TGTGCCAGCAGCTTAGAAGGAGGGCGGGTAACTGAAGCTTTCTTT. Protein product: CASSLEGGRVTEAFF.

The chain joins TRBV27 to TRBJ2-7; the match to TRBD1 covers 9 bases. Germline CDR1 is MNHEY and CDR2 is SMNVEV (reference sequence). The CDR3 sequence is 13 residues long. V lost 4 bases to trimming and J lost 6 bases; unmatched junction nucleotides: 4. CDR3 nucleotide sequence: TGTGCCAGCAGTTATATACAGGGGGCCGAGCAGTACTTC. This encodes CASSYIQGAEQYF.

The chain combines TRBV28 with TRBJ2-7, with 12 bases aligning to TRBD2. V shed 6 bases and J 7 bases; nucleotides not matched to a gene: 4. Germline-derived CDR1 and CDR2 are MDHEN and SYDVKM. This CDR3 has 13 amino acids. The CDR3 DNA reads as TGTGCCAGCAGGCGCACTAGCGGGGGGGAGCAGTACTTC. This translates into CASRRTSGGEQYF.

This chain links TRBV29-1 with TRBJ2-1; D may be TRBD1 (6 bases). V was trimmed by 6 bases and J by 0 bases, leaving 18 bases between them. The CDR3 extends over 16 amino acids. Per the germline V gene, CDR1 is SQVTM and CDR2 is ANQGSEA. The CDR3 spells CSVPSGAGSSYNEQFF. CDR3 DNA sequence: TGCAGCGTCCCATCAGGGGCGGGCAGCTCCTACAATGAGCAGTTCTTC.

The chain uses TRBV6-5 and TRBJ1-1, with 10 bases fitting TRBD1. From germline, CDR1 is MNHEY and CDR2 SVGAGI. The CDR3 runs to 15 residues. J lost 5 bases, V lost 5 bases, and 8 bases had no gene match. CDR3 nucleotides: TGTGCCAGCAGTCTCGACAGGGGGCCGGGAACTGAAGCTTTCTTT. Translating gives CASSLDRGPGTEAFF.

The rearrangement uses TRBV12-3 or TRBV12-4 and TRBJ1-2; no definite D call. Trimming pared 3 bases from V and 4 bases from J, leaving 9 bases between. This CDR3 is built from 13 residues. The CDR3 is CASSLSRGYGYTF. For the CDR3, the DNA is TGTGCCAGCAGTTTGTCTCGCGGCTATGGCTACACCTTC.

The chain couples TRBV10-3 to TRBJ1-1; D gene unclear. V lost 4 bases and J lost 2, with 8 bases in between. The CDR3 is 13 amino acids. CDR1 and CDR2 (germline): ENHRY, SYGVKD. CDR3 in DNA: TGTGCCATCAGTGGTCAGGTCAACACTGAAGCTTTCTTT. It is translated as CAISGQVNTEAFF.

In DNA, the CDR3 is TGTGCCAGCAGCGTAGGGGGAGGGTTCACAGATACGCAGTATTTT. It specifies CASSVGGGFTDTQYF. This chain links TRBV9 with TRBJ2-3; 7 nucleotides agree with TRBD2. Germline CDR1 reads SGDLS; CDR2 reads YYNGEE. J was trimmed by 2 bases and V by 0 bases; bases with no gene match: 3. This CDR3 comprises 15 residues.

V gene TRBV7-9 combines with J gene TRBJ1-4; D perhaps matches TRBD1 (5 bases). The CDR3 covers 16 residues. The V gene's germline CDR1 is SEHNR and CDR2 FQNEAQ (reference sequence). V dropped 5 bases and J dropped 4 bases, with 17 bases sitting between them. The CDR3 spells CASSPRRGEGNEKLFF. The CDR3 DNA reads TGTGCCAGCAGCCCCCGCCGAGGGGAGGGTAATGAAAAACTGTTTTTT.

The V gene is TRBV28, the J gene TRBJ1-5; D not certain. CDR3 length equals 13 residues. V lost 1 base, J lost 4 bases, and 5 bases lay in between. CDR1 is MDHEN, CDR2 SYDVKM, per germline. DNA for the CDR3: TGTGCCAGCAGTTTATCTTCTAATCAGCCCCAGCATTTT. Translation: CASSLSSNQPQHF. Full variable domain (rest looked up from reference TRBV28 and TRBJ1-5): DVKVTQSSRYLVKRTGEKVFLECVQDMDHENMFWYRQDPGLGLRLIYFSYDVKMKEKGDIPEGYSVSREKKERFSLILESASTNQTSMYLCASSLSSNQPQHFGDGTRLSIL.

The gene calls are TRBV4-1 and TRBJ1-1; D call uncertain. V gave up 0 bases and J gave up 0 bases, with 8 bases separating them. The CDR3 runs to 15 residues. Per the germline V gene, CDR1 is MGHRA and CDR2 is YSYEKL. The CDR3 spells CASSQDRSVNTEAFF. CDR3 coding DNA: TGCGCCAGCAGCCAAGATCGGAGTGTGAACACTGAAGCTTTCTTT.

The V call is TRBV5-1, the J call TRBJ2-7; possibly TRBD2 for D (6 bases). Per germline, CDR1 SGHRS and CDR2 YFSETQ. The length of the CDR3 is 14 residues. The V and J ends lost 5 bases and 3 bases respectively, with 15 bases between them. The CDR3 DNA is TGCGCCAGCAGGCGGGCTAGCGAAAGCTACGAGCAGTACTTC. This translates into CASRRASESYEQYF.

The V and J genes are TRBV3-1 (or the pseudogene TRBV3-2) and TRBJ1-2; 7 nucleotides line up with TRBD1. The CDR3 loop spans 17 amino acids. V dropped 1 base and J dropped 2; count of bases not matched to a gene: 10. CDR1 is LGHDT, CDR2 YNNKEL, per germline (reference sequence). The CDR3 here is CASSQAGTAAPNYGYTF. The CDR3 DNA follows: TGTGCCAGCAGCCAAGCCGGGACAGCCGCCCCCAACTATGGCTACACCTTC.

The V gene is TRBV9, the J gene TRBJ2-1, with TRBD1 as a possible D gene (5 bases). CDR3 length: 14 amino acids. V gave up 5 bases and J gave up 7 bases, with 16 bases separating them. Looked up from germline, CDR1 is SGDLS and CDR2 is YYNGEE. Here the CDR3 DNA reads TGTGCCAGCAGTCCTCTGGCAGGGCAAAATGAGCAGTTCTTC. It codes for CASSPLAGQNEQFF.

CDR3 protein: CASSGTGDGETQYF. The CDR3 nucleotides read TGTGCCAGCAGCGGGACAGGGGATGGAGAGACCCAGTACTTC. The chain joins TRBV7-2 to TRBJ2-5, with 10 bases that match TRBD1. The CDR3 consists of 14 residues. CDR1 is SGHTA and CDR2 is FQGNSA in the germline V gene. With 5 bases clipped from V and 4 bases from J, the junction kept 4 bases outside the gene matches.

This clone has a single count. The chain has TRBV5-1 and TRBJ2-1, with TRBD2 matching 7 bases. In germline, CDR1 is SGHRS, CDR2 YFSETQ. The V segment lost 0 bases and the J segment 3 bases; nucleotides outside the gene matches: 3. The CDR3 runs 15 residues. The CDR3 protein is CASSLEGGSYNEQFF. DNA for the CDR3: TGCGCCAGCAGCTTGGAAGGCGGGAGCTACAATGAGCAGTTCTTC.

V is TRBV19 and J is TRBJ1-1; the match to TRBD1 covers 7 bases. Germline CDR1 and CDR2: LNHDA and SQIVND (reference sequence). Trimming removed 5 bases from V and 0 bases from J; junction bases left unmatched: 9. This CDR3 contains 16 residues. CDR3 nucleotide sequence: TGTGCCAGTAGTCCTTCACTAGGGGGCTTGAACACTGAAGCTTTCTTT. Residues: CASSPSLGGLNTEAFF.

This rearrangement joins TRBV12-3 or TRBV12-4 to TRBJ2-1; D gene ambiguous. V dropped 1 base and J dropped 3 bases, with 4 bases sitting between them. The CDR3 spans 13 residues. The CDR3 sequence: CASSLDIYNEQFF. The CDR3 region has the DNA TGTGCCAGCAGTTTAGATATCTACAATGAGCAGTTCTTC.

The rearrangement joins TRBV18 to TRBJ2-5, with 14 bases matching TRBD2. This CDR3 region has 16 residues. V dropped 6 bases and J dropped 4; count of bases not matched to a gene: 7. Germline V gene sequence: CDR1 KGHSH, CDR2 LQKENI. The CDR3 reads CASSEGLAGEGETQYF. In DNA form, the CDR3 reads TGTGCCAGCTCGGAGGGACTAGCGGGAGAGGGAGAGACCCAGTACTTC.

The chain carries TRBV14 and TRBJ2-7, with 8 bases aligning to TRBD2. Germline V lookup: CDR1 SGHDN, CDR2 FVKESK. J gave up 3 bases and V 2 bases, and 6 bases lay outside the gene matches. The CDR3 extends over 15 amino acids. CDR3 DNA: TGTGCCAGCAGCCAAAGGGCTAGCGGGCTCTACGAGCAGTACTTC. It encodes CASSQRASGLYEQYF.

The chain links TRBV5-1 to TRBJ2-3; 11 bases map to TRBD2. This CDR3 is built from 14 residues. V lost 8 bases and J lost 4; bases outside the gene matches: 6. Germline V gene data show CDR1 as SGHRS and CDR2 as YFSETQ. CDR3: CASFSGRVPDTQYF. The CDR3 bases are TGCGCCAGTTTTAGCGGGAGGGTCCCAGATACGCAGTATTTT.

The chain carries TRBV7-9 and TRBJ1-6; the D is unclear. The CDR3 runs to 14 residues. Germline V gene data show CDR1 as SEHNR and CDR2 as FQNEAQ (reference sequence). Trimming took 3 bases from V and 5 from J, leaving 8 bases between them. The CDR3 loop reads CASSFRGDNSPLHF. In DNA form, the CDR3 reads TGTGCCAGCAGCTTTCGGGGTGATAATTCACCCCTCCACTTT. Supplemented by reference TRBV7-9 and TRBJ1-6, the full variable domain reads DTGVSQNPRHKITKRGQNVTFRCDPISEHNRLYWYRQTLGQGPEFLTYFQNEAQLEKSRLLSDRFSAERPKGSFSTLEIQRTEQGDSAMYLCASSFRGDNSPLHFGNGTRLTVT.

V usage is TRBV29-1 and J usage is TRBJ2-5; 9 bases match TRBD1. Trimming took 7 bases from V and 7 from J; bases not matched to a gene: 13. The CDR3 has 14 residues. Looked up from germline, CDR1 is SQVTM and CDR2 is ANQGSEA. The CDR3 protein is CSAGDRERIGTQYF. In DNA, the CDR3 is TGCAGCGCCGGGGACAGGGAGCGGATAGGGACCCAGTACTTC.

This sequence joins TRBV7-2 and TRBJ2-7; tentative D call: TRBD2 (5 bases). Trimming pared 4 bases from V and 3 bases from J, leaving 10 bases between. Germline V lookup: CDR1 SGHTA, CDR2 FQGNSA. The CDR3 totals 13 residues. CDR3: CASSSGSGYEQYF. The CDR3 coding sequence is TGTGCCAGCAGCTCAGGCAGCGGCTACGAGCAGTACTTC.

The rearrangement uses TRBV9 and TRBJ2-7; possible D gene TRBD2, 5 bases. Germline values: CDR1 SGDLS, CDR2 YYNGEE. Trimming removed 0 bases at V and 4 bases at J, with 17 bases between. This CDR3 contains 16 residues. The CDR3, as DNA: TGTGCCAGCAGCGTAGGGACCTCGAGGGCCGAATACGAGCAGTACTTC. Protein sequence: CASSVGTSRAEYEQYF.

The V and J genes are TRBV19 and TRBJ1-4; 7 bases line up with TRBD1. The CDR3 contains 14 residues. Unmatched junction bases numbered 8, after V lost 7 bases and J lost 6 bases. Germline assignment: CDR1 LNHDA and CDR2 SQIVND (reference sequence). For the CDR3, the DNA is TGTGCCAGTACTCCCGACAGGGTCGATGAAAAACTGTTTTTT. Amino acid sequence: CASTPDRVDEKLFF.

To note about this clone: One end of the junction fails to match germline, which may point to a read error. The gene calls are TRBV7-7 and TRBJ2-1, with 11 bases matching TRBD2. Germline CDR1 reads SSHAT; CDR2 reads FNYEAQ (reference sequence). This CDR3 has 14 amino acids. The CDR3 sequence is CASSPTSGRNEQFF. The CDR3 DNA reads TGTGCTAGCAGCCCTACTAGCGGGAGAAATGAGCAGTTCTTC.

This clone was observed a handful of times. The rearrangement links TRBV5-4 to TRBJ2-1, with 9 bases identical to TRBD2. The V gene end was trimmed by 1 base and the J gene end by 5 bases; junction bases not matched to a gene: 7. Germline CDR1 reads SGHNT; CDR2 reads YYREEE (reference sequence). The CDR3 has 16 amino acids. The CDR3 nucleotides are TGTGCCAGCAGCTTGCCTGCGGGAGGGCCCCACAATGAGCAGTTCTTC. It specifies CASSLPAGGPHNEQFF.

The V call is TRBV19, the J call TRBJ2-6; D not resolved. CDR1 is LNHDA, CDR2 SQIVND, per germline (reference sequence). V was shortened by 3 bases and J by 2 bases, with 14 bases between the two germline ends. The CDR3 sequence is 17 residues long. The CDR3 nucleotides read TGTGCCAGTAGTATTGGCGCCCGCGGCCCTGGGGCCAACGTCCTGACTTTC. It encodes CASSIGARGPGANVLTF.